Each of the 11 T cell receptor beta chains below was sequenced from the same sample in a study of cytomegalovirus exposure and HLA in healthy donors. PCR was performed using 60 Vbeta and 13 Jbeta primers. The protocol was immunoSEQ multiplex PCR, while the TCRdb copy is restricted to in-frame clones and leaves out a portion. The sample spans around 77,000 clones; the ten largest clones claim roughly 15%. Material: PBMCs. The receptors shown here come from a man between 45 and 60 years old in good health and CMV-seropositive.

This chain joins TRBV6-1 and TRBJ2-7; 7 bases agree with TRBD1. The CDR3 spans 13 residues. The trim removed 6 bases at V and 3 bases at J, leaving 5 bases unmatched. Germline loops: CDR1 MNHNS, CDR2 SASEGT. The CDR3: CASSAGDSYEQYV. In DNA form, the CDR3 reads TGTGCCAGCAGCGCAGGGGACAGCTACGAGCAGTACGTC.

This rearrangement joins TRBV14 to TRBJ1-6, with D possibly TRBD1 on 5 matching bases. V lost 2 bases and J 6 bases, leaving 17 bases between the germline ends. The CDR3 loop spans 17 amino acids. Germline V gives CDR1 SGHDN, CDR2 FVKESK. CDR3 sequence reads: CASSQPGRERGNSPLHF. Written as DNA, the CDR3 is TGTGCCAGCAGCCAACCTGGGAGGGAAAGGGGTAATTCACCCCTCCACTTT.

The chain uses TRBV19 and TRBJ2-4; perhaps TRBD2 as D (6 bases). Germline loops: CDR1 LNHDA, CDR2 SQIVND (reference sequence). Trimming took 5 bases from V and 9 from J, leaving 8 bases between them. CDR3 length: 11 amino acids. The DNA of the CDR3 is TGTGCCAGTAGTTTCGGGGGCATTCAGTACTTC. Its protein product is CASSFGGIQYF. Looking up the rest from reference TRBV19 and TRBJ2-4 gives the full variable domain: DGGITQSPKYLFRKEGQNVTLSCEQNLNHDAMYWYRQDPGQGLRLIYYSQIVNDFQKGDIAEGYSVSREKKESFPLTVTSAQKNPTAFYLCASSFGGIQYFGAGTRLSVL.

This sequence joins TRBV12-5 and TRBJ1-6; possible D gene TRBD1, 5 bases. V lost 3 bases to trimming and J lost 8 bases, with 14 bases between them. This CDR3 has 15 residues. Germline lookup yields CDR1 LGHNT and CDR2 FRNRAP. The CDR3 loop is CASGFDGGDYSPLHF. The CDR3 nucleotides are TGTGCTAGTGGTTTTGATGGGGGGGATTATTCACCCCTCCACTTT. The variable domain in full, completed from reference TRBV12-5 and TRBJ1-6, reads DARVTQTPRHKVTEMGQEVTMRCQPILGHNTVFWYRQTMMQGLELLAYFRNRAPLDDSGMPKDRFSAEMPDATLATLKIQPSEPRDSAVYFCASGFDGGDYSPLHFGNGTRLTVT.

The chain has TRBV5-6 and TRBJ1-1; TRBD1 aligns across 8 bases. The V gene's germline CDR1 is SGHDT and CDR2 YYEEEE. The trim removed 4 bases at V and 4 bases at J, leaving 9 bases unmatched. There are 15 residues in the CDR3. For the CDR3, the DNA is TGTGCCAGCAGCACTACAGGGGGATTCGGCACTGAAGCTTTCTTT. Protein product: CASSTTGGFGTEAFF. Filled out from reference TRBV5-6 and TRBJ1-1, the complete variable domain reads DAGVTQSPTHLIKTRGQQVTLRCSPKSGHDTVSWYQQALGQGPQFIFQYYEEEERQRGNFPDRFSGHQFPNYSSELNVNALLLGDSALYLCASSTTGGFGTEAFFGQGTRLTVV.

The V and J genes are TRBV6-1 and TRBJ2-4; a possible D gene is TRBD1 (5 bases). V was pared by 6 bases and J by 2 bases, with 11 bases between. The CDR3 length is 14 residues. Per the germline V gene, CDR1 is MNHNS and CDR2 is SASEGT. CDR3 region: CASSQGMTKNIQYF. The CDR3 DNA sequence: TGTGCCAGCAGCCAGGGTATGACCAAAAACATTCAGTACTTC.

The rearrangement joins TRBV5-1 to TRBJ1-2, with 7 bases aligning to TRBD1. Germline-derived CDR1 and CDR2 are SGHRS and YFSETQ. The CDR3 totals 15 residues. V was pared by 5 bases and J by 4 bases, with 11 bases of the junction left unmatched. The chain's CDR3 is CASRSTPGQTYGYTF. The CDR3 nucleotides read TGCGCCAGCAGGTCTACCCCGGGACAGACCTATGGCTACACCTTC.

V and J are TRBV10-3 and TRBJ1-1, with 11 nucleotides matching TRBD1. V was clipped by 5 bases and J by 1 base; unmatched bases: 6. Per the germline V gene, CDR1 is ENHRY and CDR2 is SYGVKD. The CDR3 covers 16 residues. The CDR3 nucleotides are TGTGCCATCAGTTTGGACAGGGGGCGTACGAACACTGAAGCTTTCTTT. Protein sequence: CAISLDRGRTNTEAFF.

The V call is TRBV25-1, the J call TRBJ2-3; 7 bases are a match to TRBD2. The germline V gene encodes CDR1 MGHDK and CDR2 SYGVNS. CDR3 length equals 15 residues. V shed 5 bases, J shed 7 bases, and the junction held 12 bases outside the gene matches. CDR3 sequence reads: CASSPLTGGGNTQYF. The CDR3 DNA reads TGTGCCAGCAGTCCCTTGACGGGAGGAGGAAATACGCAGTATTTT.

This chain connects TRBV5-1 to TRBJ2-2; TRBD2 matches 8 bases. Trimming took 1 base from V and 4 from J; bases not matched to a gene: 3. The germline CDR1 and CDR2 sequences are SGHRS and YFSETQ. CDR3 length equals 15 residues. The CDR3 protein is CASSLRGGVTGELFF. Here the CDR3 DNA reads TGCGCCAGCAGCTTGCGGGGGGGAGTCACCGGGGAGCTGTTTTTT.

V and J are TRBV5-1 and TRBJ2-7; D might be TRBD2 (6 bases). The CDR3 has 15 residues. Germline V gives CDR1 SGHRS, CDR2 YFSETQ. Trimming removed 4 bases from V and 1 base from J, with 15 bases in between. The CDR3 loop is CASSPGDTLSYEQYV. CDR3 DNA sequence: TGCGCCAGCAGCCCGGGAGACACCCTTTCCTACGAGCAGTACGTC.